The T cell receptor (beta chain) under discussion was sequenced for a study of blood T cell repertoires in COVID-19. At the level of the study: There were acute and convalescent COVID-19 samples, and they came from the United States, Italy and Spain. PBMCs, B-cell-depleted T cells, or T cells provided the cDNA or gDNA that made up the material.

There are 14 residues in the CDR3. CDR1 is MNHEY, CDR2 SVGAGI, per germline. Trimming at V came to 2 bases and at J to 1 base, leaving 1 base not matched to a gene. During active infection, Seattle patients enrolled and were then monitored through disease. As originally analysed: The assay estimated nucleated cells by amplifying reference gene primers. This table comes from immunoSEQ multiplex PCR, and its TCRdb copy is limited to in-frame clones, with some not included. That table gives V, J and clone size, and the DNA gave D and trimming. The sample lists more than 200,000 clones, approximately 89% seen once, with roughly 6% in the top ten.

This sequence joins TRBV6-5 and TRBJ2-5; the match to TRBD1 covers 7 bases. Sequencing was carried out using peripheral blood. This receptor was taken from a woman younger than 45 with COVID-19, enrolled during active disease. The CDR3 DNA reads TGTGCCAGCAGTTACCGGGACAGCCAAGAGACCCAGTACTTC. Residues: CASSYRDSQETQYF.